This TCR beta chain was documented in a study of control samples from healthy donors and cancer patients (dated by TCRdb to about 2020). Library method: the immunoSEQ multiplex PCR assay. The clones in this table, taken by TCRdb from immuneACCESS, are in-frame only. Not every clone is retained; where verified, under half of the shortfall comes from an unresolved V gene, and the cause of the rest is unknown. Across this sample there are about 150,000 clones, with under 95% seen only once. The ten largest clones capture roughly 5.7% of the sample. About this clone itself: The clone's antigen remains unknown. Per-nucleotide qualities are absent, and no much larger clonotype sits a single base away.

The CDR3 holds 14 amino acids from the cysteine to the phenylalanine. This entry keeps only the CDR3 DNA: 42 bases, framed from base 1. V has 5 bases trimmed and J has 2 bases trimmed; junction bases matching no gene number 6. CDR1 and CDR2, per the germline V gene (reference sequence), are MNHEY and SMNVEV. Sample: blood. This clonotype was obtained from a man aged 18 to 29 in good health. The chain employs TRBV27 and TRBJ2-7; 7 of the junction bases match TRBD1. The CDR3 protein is CASSPGTAPYEQYF. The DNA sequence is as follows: TGTGCCAGCAGTCCAGGGACAGCCCCCTACGAGCAGTACTTC.